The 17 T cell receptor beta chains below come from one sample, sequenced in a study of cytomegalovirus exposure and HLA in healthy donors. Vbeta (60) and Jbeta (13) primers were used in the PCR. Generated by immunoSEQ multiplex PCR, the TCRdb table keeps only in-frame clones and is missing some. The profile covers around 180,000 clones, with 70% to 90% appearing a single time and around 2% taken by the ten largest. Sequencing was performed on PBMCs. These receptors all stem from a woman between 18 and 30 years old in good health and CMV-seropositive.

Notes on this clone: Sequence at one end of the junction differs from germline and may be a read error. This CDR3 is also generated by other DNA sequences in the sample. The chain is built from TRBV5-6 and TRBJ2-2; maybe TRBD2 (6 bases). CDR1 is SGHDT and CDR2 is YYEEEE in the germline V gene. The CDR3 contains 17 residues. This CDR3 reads CASSLELRGLDTGELFF. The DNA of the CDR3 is TGTGCCAGCAGCTTGGAATTGCGGGGCTTAGACACCGGGGAGCTGTTTTTC.

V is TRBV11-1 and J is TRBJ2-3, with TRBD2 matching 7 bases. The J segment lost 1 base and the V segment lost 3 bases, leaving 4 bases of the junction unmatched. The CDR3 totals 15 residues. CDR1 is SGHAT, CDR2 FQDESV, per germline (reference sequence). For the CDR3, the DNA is TGTGCCAGCAGCTTGTTCCGGGGGGGCACAGATACGCAGTATTTT. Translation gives CASSLFRGGTDTQYF. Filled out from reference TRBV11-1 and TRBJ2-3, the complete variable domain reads EAEVAQSPRYKITEKSQAVAFWCDPISGHATLYWYRQILGQGPELLVQFQDESVVDDSQLPKDRFSAERLKGVDSTLKIQPAELGDSAMYLCASSLFRGGTDTQYFGPGTRLTVL.

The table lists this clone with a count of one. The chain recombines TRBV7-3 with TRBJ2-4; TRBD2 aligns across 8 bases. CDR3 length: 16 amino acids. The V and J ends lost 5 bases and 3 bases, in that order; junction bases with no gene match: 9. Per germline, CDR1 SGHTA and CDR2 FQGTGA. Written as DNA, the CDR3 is TGTGCCAGCAGCCACTCTAGCGGGCCTCTCAAAAACATTCAGTACTTC. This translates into CASSHSSGPLKNIQYF.

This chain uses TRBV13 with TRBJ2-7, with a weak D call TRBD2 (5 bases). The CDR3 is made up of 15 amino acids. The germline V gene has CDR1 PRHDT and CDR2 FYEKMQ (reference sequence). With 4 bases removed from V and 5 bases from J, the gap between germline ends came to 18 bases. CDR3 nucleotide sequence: TGTGCCAGCAGCTCCGCAAGCGGAGGCGACGACGAGCAGTACTTC. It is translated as CASSSASGGDDEQYF.

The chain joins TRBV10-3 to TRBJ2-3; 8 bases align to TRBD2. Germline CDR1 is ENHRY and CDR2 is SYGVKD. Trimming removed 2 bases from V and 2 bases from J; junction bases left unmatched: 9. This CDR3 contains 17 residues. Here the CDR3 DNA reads TGTGCCATCAGTGAGCCCGCTACCGGGGGGGACACAGATACGCAGTATTTT. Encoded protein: CAISEPATGGDTDTQYF.

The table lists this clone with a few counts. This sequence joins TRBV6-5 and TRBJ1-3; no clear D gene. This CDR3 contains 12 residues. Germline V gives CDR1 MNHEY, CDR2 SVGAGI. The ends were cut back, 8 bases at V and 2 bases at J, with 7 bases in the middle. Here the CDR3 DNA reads TGTGCCAGCCGGGAGCCTGGAAACACCATATATTTT. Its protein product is CASREPGNTIYF.

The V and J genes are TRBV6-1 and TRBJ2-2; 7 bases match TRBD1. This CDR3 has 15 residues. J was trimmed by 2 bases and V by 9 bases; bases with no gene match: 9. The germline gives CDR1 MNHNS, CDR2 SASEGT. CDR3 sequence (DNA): TGTGCCAGTCGTCCCGGGACAGTCAACACCGGGGAGCTGTTTTTT. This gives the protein CASRPGTVNTGELFF.

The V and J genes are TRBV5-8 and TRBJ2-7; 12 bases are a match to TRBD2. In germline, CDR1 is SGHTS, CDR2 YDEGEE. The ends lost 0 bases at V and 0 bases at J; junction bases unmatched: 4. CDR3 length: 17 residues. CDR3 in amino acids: CASSLELAGGYSYEQYV. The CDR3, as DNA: TGTGCCAGCAGCTTGGAACTAGCGGGGGGTTACTCCTACGAGCAGTACGTC.

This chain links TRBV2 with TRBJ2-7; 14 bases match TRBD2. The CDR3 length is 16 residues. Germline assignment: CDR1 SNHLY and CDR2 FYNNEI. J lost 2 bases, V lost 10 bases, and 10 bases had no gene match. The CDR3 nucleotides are TGTGCCAATACTTATCAGACTAGCGGGGGGGCCTACGAGCAGTACGTC. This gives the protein CANTYQTSGGAYEQYV.

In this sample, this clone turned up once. The CDR3 coding sequence is TGTGCCAGCAGTGAAGGGGCGGACAGACTGACCGGGGAGCTGTTTTTT. Protein: CASSEGADRLTGELFF. The rearrangement joins TRBV2 to TRBJ2-2, with D maybe TRBD1 (6 bases). The CDR3 is 16 amino acids. Germline-derived CDR1 and CDR2 are SNHLY and FYNNEI. Deletions cut 1 base from V and 5 bases from J, with 14 bases between.

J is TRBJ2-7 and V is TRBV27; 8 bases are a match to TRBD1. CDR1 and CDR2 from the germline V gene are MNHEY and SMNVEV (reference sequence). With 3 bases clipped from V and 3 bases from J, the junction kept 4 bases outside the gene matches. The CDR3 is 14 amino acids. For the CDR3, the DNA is TGTGCCAGCAGTTTTAGGGGACAGGTCTACGAGCAGTACTTC. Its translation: CASSFRGQVYEQYF.

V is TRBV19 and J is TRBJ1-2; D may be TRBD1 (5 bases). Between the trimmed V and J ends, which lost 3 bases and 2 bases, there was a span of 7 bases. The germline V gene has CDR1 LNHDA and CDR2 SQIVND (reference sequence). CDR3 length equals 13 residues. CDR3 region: CASSMGPNYGYTF. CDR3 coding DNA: TGTGCCAGTAGTATGGGGCCCAACTATGGCTACACCTTC.

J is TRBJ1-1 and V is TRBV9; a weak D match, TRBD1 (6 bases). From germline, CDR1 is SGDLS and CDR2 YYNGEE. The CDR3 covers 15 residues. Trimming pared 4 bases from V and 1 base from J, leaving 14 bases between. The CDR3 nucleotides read TGTGCCAGCAGCTTCTGGACAGAAGCGAACACTGAAGCTTTCTTT. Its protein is CASSFWTEANTEAFF.

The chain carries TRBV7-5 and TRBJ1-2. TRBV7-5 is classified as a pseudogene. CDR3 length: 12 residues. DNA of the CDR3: TGTGTCAGAAGCCCCACTAATGATGGCTACACCTTC. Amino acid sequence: CVRSPTNDGYTF.

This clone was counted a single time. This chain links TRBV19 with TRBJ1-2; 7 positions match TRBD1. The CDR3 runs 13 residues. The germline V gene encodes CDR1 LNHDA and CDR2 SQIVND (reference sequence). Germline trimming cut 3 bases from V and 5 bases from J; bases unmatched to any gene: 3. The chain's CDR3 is CASSIDREYGYTF. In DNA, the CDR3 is TGTGCCAGTAGTATTGACAGGGAATATGGCTACACCTTC.

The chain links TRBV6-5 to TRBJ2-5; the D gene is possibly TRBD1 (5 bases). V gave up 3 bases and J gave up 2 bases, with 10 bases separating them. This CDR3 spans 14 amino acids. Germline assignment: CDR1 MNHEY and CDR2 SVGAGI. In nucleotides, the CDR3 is TGTGCCAGCAGTTATAACAGGATTCAAGAGACCCAGTACTTC. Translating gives CASSYNRIQETQYF.

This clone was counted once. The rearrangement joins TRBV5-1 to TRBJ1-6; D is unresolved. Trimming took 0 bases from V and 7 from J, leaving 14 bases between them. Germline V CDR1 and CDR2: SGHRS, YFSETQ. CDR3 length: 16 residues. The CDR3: CASSLGSGGGNSPLHF. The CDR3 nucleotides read TGCGCCAGCAGCTTGGGCTCGGGAGGTGGCAATTCACCCCTCCACTTT.